Presented here are 19 T cell receptor beta chains from one specimen sequenced in a study of post-analysis software for immune sequencing data. Points from the study as a whole: Controls had lower frequencies than patients of 4 or 5 TRBV segments, which included TRBV5-6, TRBV5-1 and TRBV20-1.

What these receptors recognize is not known. Sequencing libraries made from TCR beta cDNA carried unique molecular identifiers. TCRdb fed the PCR reads into MiXCR, producing one record per CDR3 protein. The repertoire holds about 540,000 distinct CDR3 sequences, with roughly 34% as singletons. Input material: blood. Source of these receptors: a girl aged 2-17 years with multiple sclerosis.

The chain uses TRBV10-1 and TRBJ2-1; 10 bases agree with TRBD1. The ends lost 7 bases at V and 8 bases at J; junction bases unmatched: 14. Per the germline V gene, CDR1 is WNHNN and CDR2 is SYGVQD (reference sequence). CDR3 length: 16 residues. For the CDR3, the DNA is TGCGCCAGCATTAAAACCGGGACAGGGGAACGATATGAGCAGTTCTTC. Residues: CASIKTGTGERYEQFF.

This clonotype turned up a few times. The chain couples TRBV6-5 to TRBJ2-7; D uncertain. Trimming removed 6 bases from V and 2 bases from J, with 20 bases in between. This CDR3 region has 16 residues. Germline-derived CDR1 and CDR2 are MNHEY and SVGAGI. The chain's CDR3 is CASSPARDTGTYEQYF. The CDR3 coding sequence is TGTGCCAGCAGCCCCGCCCGCGATACGGGCACCTACGAGCAGTACTTC.

The CDR3 DNA follows: TGCGCCAGCAGCTTGGCGGCCGGGACAGGGGTTTATGAGCAGTTCTTC. Translated, it gives CASSLAAGTGVYEQFF. V gene TRBV5-1 combines with J gene TRBJ2-1; TRBD1 aligns across 10 bases. This CDR3 region has 16 residues. J was trimmed by 8 bases and V by 0 bases; bases with no gene match: 8. Germline CDR1 is SGHRS and CDR2 is YFSETQ.

The chain recombines TRBV5-1 with TRBJ2-3; D perhaps matches TRBD1 (6 bases). The CDR3 runs to 15 residues. V was cut by 2 bases and J by 3 bases, with 13 bases left in between. Germline CDR1 is SGHRS and CDR2 is YFSETQ. The CDR3 reads CASSFYRAETDTQYF. The CDR3 DNA reads TGCGCCAGCAGCTTCTACAGGGCTGAAACAGATACGCAGTATTTT.

V is TRBV20-1 and J is TRBJ1-5, with D possibly TRBD1 on 5 matching bases. Per the germline V gene, CDR1 is DFQATT and CDR2 is SNEGSKA (reference sequence). The CDR3 runs to 17 residues. Trimming stripped 2 bases from V and 6 bases from J, with 23 bases between. DNA of the CDR3: TGCAGTGCTAGATCTTCCCGTGGGCAGGGTGAAAGTCAGCCCCAGCATTTT. Amino acid sequence: CSARSSRGQGESQPQHF.

This clonotype was counted at least ten times. V and J are TRBV29-1 and TRBJ2-1; D remains ambiguous. Looked up from germline, CDR1 is SQVTM and CDR2 is ANQGSEA. V lost 4 bases and J lost 9, with 10 bases in between. The CDR3 consists of 11 residues. CDR3: CSVGKLREQFF. CDR3 DNA sequence: TGCAGCGTTGGGAAGTTGCGTGAGCAGTTCTTC.

This clonotype was detected only a few times. The J gene is TRBJ1-1, the V gene TRBV9; TRBD1 aligns across 11 bases. The CDR3 sequence is 16 residues long. Unmatched junction bases numbered 8, after V lost 3 bases and J lost 4 bases. Germline CDR1 SGDLS, CDR2 YYNGEE. The CDR3 region has the DNA TGTGCCAGCAGCGGTTTTGTCGGGACAGGGGGCACTGAAGCTTTCTTT. It specifies CASSGFVGTGGTEAFF.

The V and J genes are TRBV11-2 and TRBJ2-2; 12 positions agree with TRBD2. CDR1 and CDR2 from the germline V gene are SGHAT and FQNNGV. There are 14 residues in the CDR3. The V and J ends lost 6 bases and 8 bases, in that order; junction bases with no gene match: 4. CDR3 region: CASRGLAGPGELFF. DNA for the CDR3: TGTGCCAGCAGAGGACTAGCGGGGCCTGGGGAGCTGTTTTTT.

The table lists this clonotype with many counts. This chain joins TRBV10-3 and TRBJ1-2; D remains ambiguous. Trimming took off 0 bases at V and 3 bases at J, with 11 bases between the two ends. Germline CDR1 reads ENHRY; CDR2 reads SYGVKD. The CDR3 extends over 15 amino acids. The CDR3 bases are TGTGCCATCAGTGAGTCCGGCCGGCAGGACTATGGCTACACCTTC. Its translation is CAISESGRQDYGYTF.

The gene calls are TRBV7-9 and TRBJ2-1; tentative D call: TRBD1 (5 bases). Between the trimmed V and J ends, which lost 5 bases and 4 bases, there was a span of 9 bases. Germline CDR1 SEHNR, CDR2 FQNEAQ (reference sequence). The CDR3 contains 13 residues. Here the CDR3 DNA reads TGTGCCAGCAGCCCCAGACAGTACAATGAGCAGTTCTTC. It codes for CASSPRQYNEQFF.

V is TRBV28 and J is TRBJ2-3; D remains ambiguous. This CDR3 is 14 amino acids long. The germline gives CDR1 MDHEN, CDR2 SYDVKM. V dropped 8 bases and J dropped 1 base, with 13 bases sitting between them. This CDR3 is CASVSAGGTDTQYF. The CDR3 DNA reads TGTGCCAGCGTATCGGCAGGAGGCACAGATACGCAGTATTTT.

In this sample, this clonotype turned up a few times. The V call is TRBV20-1, the J call TRBJ1-2; no clear D. The germline V gene has CDR1 DFQATT and CDR2 SNEGSKA (reference sequence). CDR3 size: 12 residues. Trimming shortened V by 3 bases and J by 4 bases, and 9 bases separated the two germline ends. The CDR3 region has the DNA TGCAGTGCTAGGCGGACGGCCTATGGCTACACCTTC. It specifies CSARRTAYGYTF.

V gene TRBV18 combines with J gene TRBJ2-5; no firm D call. The CDR3 extends over 16 amino acids. Germline lookup yields CDR1 KGHSH and CDR2 LQKENI. V was clipped by 4 bases and J by 5 bases, with 20 bases between them. The CDR3 DNA sequence: TGTGCCAGCTCACGGGAAAACGGTAACGTTGGGGAGACCCAGTACTTC. Translating gives CASSRENGNVGETQYF.

The chain uses TRBV6-5 and TRBJ1-1, with TRBD1 matching over 8 bases. V shed 6 bases and J 6 bases; nucleotides not matched to a gene: 9. The CDR3 extends over 14 amino acids. Germline-derived CDR1 and CDR2 are MNHEY and SVGAGI. CDR3 DNA sequence: TGTGCCAGCAGGTCGGCAGGGGGCCGGTCTGAAGCTTTCTTT. Translated, it gives CASRSAGGRSEAFF.

Only a few counts were recorded for this clonotype. This chain links TRBV11-2 with TRBJ1-5; weak D call: TRBD1 (6 bases). Germline V gene data show CDR1 as SGHAT and CDR2 as FQNNGV. The CDR3 totals 15 residues. V was shortened by 2 bases and J by 7 bases, with 15 bases between the two germline ends. The CDR3 sequence is CASSLLQGSGQPQHF. Here the CDR3 DNA reads TGTGCCAGCAGCTTACTACAGGGCTCTGGCCAGCCCCAGCATTTT. Based on the CDR3 plus reference TRBV11-2 and TRBJ1-5, the full variable domain is EAGVAQSPRYKIIEKRQSVAFWCNPISGHATLYWYQQILGQGPKLLIQFQNNGVVDDSQLPKDRFSAERLKGVDSTLKIQPAKLEDSAVYLCASSLLQGSGQPQHFGDGTRLSIL.

The rearrangement uses TRBV6-2 or TRBV6-3 and TRBJ2-1; 10 bases fit TRBD2. J was trimmed by 8 bases and V by 5 bases; bases with no gene match: 9. CDR3 size: 15 residues. Germline V gives CDR1 MNHEY, CDR2 SVGEGT. CDR3 residues: CASSARLAGAYEQFF. CDR3 coding DNA: TGTGCCAGCAGTGCCCGACTAGCGGGTGCGTATGAGCAGTTCTTC.

V usage is TRBV7-9 and J usage is TRBJ1-2, with 9 bases lining up with TRBD1. V was pared by 3 bases and J by 3 bases, with 8 bases of the junction left unmatched. Germline assignment: CDR1 SEHNR and CDR2 FQNEAQ (reference sequence). The CDR3 sequence is 16 residues long. The CDR3 here is CASSFWDRESDYGYTF. CDR3 DNA sequence: TGTGCCAGCAGCTTCTGGGACAGGGAGTCGGACTATGGCTACACCTTC.

The chain links TRBV3-1 to TRBJ2-1; the D is unclear. Germline CDR1 LGHDT, CDR2 YNNKEL (reference sequence). V gave up 2 bases and J gave up 5 bases, with 13 bases separating them. CDR3 length: 15 amino acids. The CDR3 spells CASSQHNPGNNEQFF. DNA of the CDR3: TGTGCCAGCAGCCAACACAACCCAGGTAACAATGAGCAGTTCTTC.

The chain carries TRBV27 and TRBJ1-1; 8 nucleotides align to TRBD1. The junction had 8 bases not matched to a gene; V was cut back by 1 base and J by 1 base. Germline values: CDR1 MNHEY, CDR2 SMNVEV (reference sequence). The CDR3 contains 17 residues. The CDR3 nucleotides read TGTGCCAGCAGTTTATTCTTCGGACAGGGACAGAACACTGAAGCTTTCTTT. It codes for CASSLFFGQGQNTEAFF.